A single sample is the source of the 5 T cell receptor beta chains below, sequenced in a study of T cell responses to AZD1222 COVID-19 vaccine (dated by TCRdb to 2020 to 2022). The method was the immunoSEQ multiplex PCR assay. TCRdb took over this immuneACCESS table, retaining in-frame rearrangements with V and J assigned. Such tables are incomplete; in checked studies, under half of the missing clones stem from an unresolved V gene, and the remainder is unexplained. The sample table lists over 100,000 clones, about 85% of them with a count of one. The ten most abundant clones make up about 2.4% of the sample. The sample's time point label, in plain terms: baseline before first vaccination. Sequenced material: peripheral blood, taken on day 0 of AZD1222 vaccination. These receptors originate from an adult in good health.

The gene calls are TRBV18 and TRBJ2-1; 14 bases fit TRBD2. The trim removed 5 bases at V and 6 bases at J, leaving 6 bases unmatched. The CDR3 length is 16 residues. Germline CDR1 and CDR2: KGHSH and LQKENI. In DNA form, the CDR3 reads TGTGCCAGCTCAACCGGGACTAGCGGGAGAGGCAATGAGCAGTTCTTC. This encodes CASSTGTSGRGNEQFF.

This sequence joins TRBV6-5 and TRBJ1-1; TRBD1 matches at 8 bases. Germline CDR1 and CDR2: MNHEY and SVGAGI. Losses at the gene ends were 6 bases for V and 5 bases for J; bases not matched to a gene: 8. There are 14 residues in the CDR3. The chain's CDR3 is CASRPDRGGTEAFF. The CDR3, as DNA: TGTGCCAGCAGGCCCGACAGGGGAGGAACTGAAGCTTTCTTT.

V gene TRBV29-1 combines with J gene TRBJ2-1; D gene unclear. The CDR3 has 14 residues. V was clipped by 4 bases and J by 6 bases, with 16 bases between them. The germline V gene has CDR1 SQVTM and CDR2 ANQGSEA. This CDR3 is CSVGSSRSANEQFF. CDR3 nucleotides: TGCAGCGTTGGGTCGTCTCGCTCGGCCAATGAGCAGTTCTTC.

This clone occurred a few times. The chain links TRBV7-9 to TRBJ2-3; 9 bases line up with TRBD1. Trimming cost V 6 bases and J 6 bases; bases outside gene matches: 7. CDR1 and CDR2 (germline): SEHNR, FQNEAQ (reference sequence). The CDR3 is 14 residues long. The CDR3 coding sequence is TGTGCCAGCAGATCCGACAGGGGGTCGGATACGCAGTATTTT. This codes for CASRSDRGSDTQYF.

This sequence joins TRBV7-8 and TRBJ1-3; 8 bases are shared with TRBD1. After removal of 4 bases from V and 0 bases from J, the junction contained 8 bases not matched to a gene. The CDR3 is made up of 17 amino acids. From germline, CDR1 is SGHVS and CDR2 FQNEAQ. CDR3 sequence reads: CASSYGQGRASGNTIYF. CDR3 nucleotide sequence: TGTGCCAGCAGCTACGGACAGGGAAGAGCCTCTGGAAACACCATATATTTT.